A selection of T cell receptor beta chains follows, all from one sample in a study of long-term antiretroviral therapy in people with HIV. Generated by immunoSEQ multiplex PCR, the TCRdb table keeps only in-frame clones and is missing some. The sample includes 20,000 to 25,000 clones, around 76% of them seen just once. Sequencing was performed on unsorted PBMCs, taken approximately 1.8 years before starting antiretroviral therapy. The source is a woman aged 40 to 50 with HIV. The CDR3 runs from the conserved cysteine through the conserved F or W. Each record gives: CDR3 DNA, CDR3 protein, J gene, V gene, D gene, CDR3 length, clone size. D genes are given only for firm matches. Size is omitted from some rows. Given values are once, few, many or a class for expanded clones.

CDR3nt: TGTGCCAGCACCCCCGGGACTTTGGGGACCTACAATGAGCAGTTCTTC
CDR3aa: CASTPGTLGTYNEQFF
j_gene: TRBJ2-1
v_gene: TRBV6-6
d_gene: .
len: 16
abundance: .

CDR3nt: TGTGCCAGCAGCTTAGAAGCCCTTGGAAACACCATATATTTT
CDR3aa: CASSLEALGNTIYF
j_gene: TRBJ1-3
v_gene: TRBV11-3
d_gene: .
len: 14
abundance: .

CDR3nt: TGCGCCAGCAGCTTATGGGACTTTCAAGAGACCCAGTACTTC
CDR3aa: CASSLWDFQETQYF
j_gene: TRBJ2-5
v_gene: TRBV5-1
d_gene: .
len: 14
abundance: .

CDR3nt: TGTGCCAGTAGTATCAGCGGGACAGGGGGGACCTACGAGCAGTACTTC
CDR3aa: CASSISGTGGTYEQYF
j_gene: TRBJ2-7
v_gene: TRBV19
d_gene: TRBD1
len: 16
abundance: .

CDR3nt: TGTGCCAGCAGCCAATGGGACAGGAAAGCTTTCTTT
CDR3aa: CASSQWDRKAFF
j_gene: TRBJ1-1
v_gene: TRBV14
d_gene: TRBD1
len: 12
abundance: few

CDR3nt: TGTGCCATCAGTGAAACGGGAGCTAATGAAAAACTGTTTTTT
CDR3aa: CAISETGANEKLFF
j_gene: TRBJ1-4
v_gene: TRBV10-3
d_gene: .
len: 14
abundance: once

CDR3nt: TGTGCCACCAGCATCCCGGGGCCGGGGAATGAGCAGTTCTTC
CDR3aa: CATSIPGPGNEQFF
j_gene: TRBJ2-1
v_gene: TRBV15
d_gene: .
len: 14
abundance: .

CDR3nt: TGCAGCGTTGAGGGGGAGACTTGGGGTATAGTTAACTATGGCTACACCTTC
CDR3aa: CSVEGETWGIVNYGYTF
j_gene: TRBJ1-2
v_gene: TRBV29-1
d_gene: .
len: 17
abundance: .

CDR3nt: TGTGCCAGCAGCAGCCGGGACTCCCATGAGCAGTTCTTC
CDR3aa: CASSSRDSHEQFF
j_gene: TRBJ2-1
v_gene: TRBV5-4
d_gene: .
len: 13
abundance: .

CDR3nt: TGTGCCAGCAGGCCATTCGGGGGTTGGGAGCAGTACTTC
CDR3aa: CASRPFGGWEQYF
j_gene: TRBJ2-7
v_gene: TRBV2
d_gene: .
len: 13
abundance: few

CDR3nt: TGTGCCAGCAGCTCCGGACTAGCGGGGGGGCTAGATCGCTACGAGCAGTACTTC
CDR3aa: CASSSGLAGGLDRYEQYF
j_gene: TRBJ2-7
v_gene: TRBV7-9
d_gene: TRBD2
len: 18
abundance: .

CDR3nt: TGTGCCATCAGTGAAACACAGGGGGAAGAGCCCCAGCATTTT
CDR3aa: CAISETQGEEPQHF
j_gene: TRBJ1-5
v_gene: TRBV10-3
d_gene: TRBD1
len: 14
abundance: .

CDR3nt: TGTGCCAGCAGCGGACAGGGCCGTCGGAACTCCTACGAGCAGTACTTC
CDR3aa: CASSGQGRRNSYEQYF
j_gene: TRBJ2-7
v_gene: TRBV27
d_gene: TRBD1
len: 16
abundance: .

CDR3nt: TGTGCCAGCGGCACAGCGAACACTGAAGCTTTCTTT
CDR3aa: CASGTANTEAFF
j_gene: TRBJ1-1
v_gene: TRBV7-9
d_gene: .
len: 12
abundance: .

CDR3nt: TGTGCCAGCAGTGTGGGGGGTAGCGGGGGCACAGATACGCAGTATTTT
CDR3aa: CASSVGGSGGTDTQYF
j_gene: TRBJ2-3
v_gene: TRBV25-1
d_gene: TRBD2
len: 16
abundance: .

CDR3nt: TGCGCCAGCAGCTGGGGGGAGGGAGGGCGTCTCAATGAGCAGTTCTTC
CDR3aa: CASSWGEGGRLNEQFF
j_gene: TRBJ2-1
v_gene: TRBV5-1
d_gene: TRBD2
len: 16
abundance: .

CDR3nt: TGCGCCAGCAGCTCCGCCCCTACCGGGACAGGGACGAACACTGAAGCTTTCTTT
CDR3aa: CASSSAPTGTGTNTEAFF
j_gene: TRBJ1-1
v_gene: TRBV5-1
d_gene: TRBD1
len: 18
abundance: .

CDR3nt: TGCGCCAGCAGCCAAGGATGGGATTTAGCCAAAAACATTCAGTACTTC
CDR3aa: CASSQGWDLAKNIQYF
j_gene: TRBJ2-4
v_gene: TRBV4-1
d_gene: .
len: 16
abundance: .

CDR3nt: TGTGCCAGCAGCTCCCGTCTTTGGGCCACGGGCACAGATACGCAGTATTTT
CDR3aa: CASSSRLWATGTDTQYF
j_gene: TRBJ2-3
v_gene: TRBV5-4
d_gene: .
len: 17
abundance: .

CDR3nt: TGTGCCAGCAGTGAGTTTATCGGCTACACCTTC
CDR3aa: CASSEFIGYTF
j_gene: TRBJ1-2
v_gene: TRBV6-1
d_gene: .
len: 11
abundance: .

CDR3nt: TGTGCCAGCACTACAGGGTATAGCAATCAGCCCCAGCATTTT
CDR3aa: CASTTGYSNQPQHF
j_gene: TRBJ1-5
v_gene: TRBV6-1
d_gene: .
len: 14
abundance: few

CDR3nt: TGTGCCAGCGGACAGGGCGGCAATCAGCCCCAGCATTTT
CDR3aa: CASGQGGNQPQHF
j_gene: TRBJ1-5
v_gene: TRBV2
d_gene: TRBD1
len: 13
abundance: few

CDR3nt: TGCAGCGTTGAGGTCCAGGGCTACGAGCAGTACTTC
CDR3aa: CSVEVQGYEQYF
j_gene: TRBJ2-7
v_gene: TRBV29-1
d_gene: .
len: 12
abundance: .

CDR3nt: TGTGCCAGCGAAGATGCGGGTTCGGAAGATACGCAGTATTTT
CDR3aa: CASEDAGSEDTQYF
j_gene: TRBJ2-3
v_gene: TRBV2
d_gene: .
len: 14
abundance: once

CDR3nt: TGCGCCAGCAGCTTGGGACTAGCGTTCAACGAGCAGTACTTC
CDR3aa: CASSLGLAFNEQYF
j_gene: TRBJ2-7
v_gene: TRBV5-1
d_gene: TRBD2
len: 14
abundance: .

CDR3nt: TGTGCCAGCAGCTTGGTACCCATGGGTAATCAGCCCCAGCATTTT
CDR3aa: CASSLVPMGNQPQHF
j_gene: TRBJ1-5
v_gene: TRBV7-2
d_gene: .
len: 15
abundance: .

CDR3nt: TGTGCCAGCACCGCCATACAGGGTTTAAATGAAAAACTGTTTTTT
CDR3aa: CASTAIQGLNEKLFF
j_gene: TRBJ1-4
v_gene: TRBV6-1
d_gene: .
len: 15
abundance: .

CDR3nt: TGTGCCAGCAGTACTGACAGGGATCGGGAGCAGTTCTTC
CDR3aa: CASSTDRDREQFF
j_gene: TRBJ2-1
v_gene: TRBV6-1
d_gene: TRBD1
len: 13
abundance: .